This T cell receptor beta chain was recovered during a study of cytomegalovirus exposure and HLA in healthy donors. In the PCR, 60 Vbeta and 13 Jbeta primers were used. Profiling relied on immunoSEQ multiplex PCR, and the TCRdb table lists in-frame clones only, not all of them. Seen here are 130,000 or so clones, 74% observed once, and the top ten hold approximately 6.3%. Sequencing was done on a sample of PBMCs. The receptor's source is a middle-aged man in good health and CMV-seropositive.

The CDR3 DNA follows: TGTGCCAGCAGTTACGGGCGTCAAGATTCACCCCTCCACTTT. Amino acids: CASSYGRQDSPLHF. The genes are TRBV6-5 and TRBJ1-6; D is ambiguous. The CDR3 covers 14 residues. V lost 2 bases and J lost 8, with 10 bases in between. The V gene's germline CDR1 is MNHEY and CDR2 SVGAGI.